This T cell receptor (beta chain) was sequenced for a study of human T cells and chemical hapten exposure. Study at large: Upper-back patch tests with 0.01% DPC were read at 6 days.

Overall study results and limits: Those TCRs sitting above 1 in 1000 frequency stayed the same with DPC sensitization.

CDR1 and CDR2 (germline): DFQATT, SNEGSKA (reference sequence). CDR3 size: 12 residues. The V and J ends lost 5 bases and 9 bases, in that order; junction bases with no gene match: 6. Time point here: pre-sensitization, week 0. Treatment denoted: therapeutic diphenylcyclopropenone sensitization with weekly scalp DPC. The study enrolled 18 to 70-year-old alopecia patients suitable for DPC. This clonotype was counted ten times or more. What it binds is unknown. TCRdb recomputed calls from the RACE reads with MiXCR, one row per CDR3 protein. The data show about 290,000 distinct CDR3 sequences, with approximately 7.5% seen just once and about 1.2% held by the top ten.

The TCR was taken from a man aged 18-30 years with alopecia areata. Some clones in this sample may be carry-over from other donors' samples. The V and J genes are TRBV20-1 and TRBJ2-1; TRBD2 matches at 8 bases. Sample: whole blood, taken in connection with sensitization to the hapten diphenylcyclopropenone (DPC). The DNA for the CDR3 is TGCAGTGCTGCTTGGACTAGCATTGAGCAGTTCTTC. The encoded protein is CSAAWTSIEQFF.